The next 13 T cell receptor beta chains were all read from a single sample in a study of a mutant IDH1 vaccine in newly diagnosed glioma. The antigens these receptors bind are not known. Data came from immunoSEQ multiplex PCR; TCRdb stores just in-frame clones and leaves some out. The sample yields tens of thousands of clones, around 83% seen once. Time point here: week 47, end of study. One vaccine dose held 300 ug of mutant IDH1 20-mer peptide and came with topical imiquimod. The source was PBMCs, collected from a glioma patient whose treatment included an IDH1 peptide vaccine. These receptors all come from a man aged 30 to 39 with glioma.

CDR3 region: CASRDGNYGYTF. The CDR3 bases are TGTGCCAGCAGGGACGGCAACTATGGCTACACCTTC. The chain is built from TRBV21-1 and TRBJ1-2. TRBV21-1 is a listed pseudogene. This CDR3 spans 12 amino acids.

J is TRBJ2-5 and V is TRBV7-6; D is unclear. The CDR3 totals 14 residues. Trimming pared 1 base from V and 3 bases from J, leaving 9 bases between. Germline CDR1 is SGHVS and CDR2 is FNYEAQ. CDR3 nucleotide sequence: TGTGCCAGCAGCTTAGTATTTAAGGAAGAGACCCAGTACTTC. The encoded protein is CASSLVFKEETQYF. The full variable domain, completed using reference TRBV7-6 and TRBJ2-5, is GAGVSQSPRYKVTKRGQDVALRCDPISGHVSLYWYRQALGQGPEFLTYFNYEAQQDKSGLPNDRFSAERPEGSISTLTIQRTEQRDSAMYRCASSLVFKEETQYFGPGTRLLVL.

The chain recombines TRBV5-1 with TRBJ1-1; D is perhaps TRBD1 (5 bases). V was shortened by 5 bases and J by 4 bases, with 12 bases between the two germline ends. The V gene's germline CDR1 is SGHRS and CDR2 YFSETQ. This CDR3 comprises 13 residues. This CDR3 is CASRGPLSTEAFF. The CDR3 nucleotides are TGCGCCAGCAGGGGACCTTTAAGCACTGAAGCTTTCTTT.

The chain has TRBV6-6 and TRBJ2-7; no definite D call. The V and J ends lost 6 bases and 2 bases respectively, with 17 bases between them. The germline V gene has CDR1 MNHNY and CDR2 SVGAGI (reference sequence). CDR3 length: 15 residues. The CDR3 DNA sequence: TGTGCCAGCAGCTCGTCCAACCTGGTGGCCTACGAGCAGTACTTC. This codes for CASSSSNLVAYEQYF.

This clone was recorded only once. The rearrangement links TRBV11-2 to TRBJ2-7; no clear D gene. CDR3 length: 13 amino acids. The ends were cut back, 2 bases at V and 5 bases at J, with 10 bases in the middle. CDR1 is SGHAT and CDR2 is FQNNGV in the germline V gene. In DNA form, the CDR3 reads TGTGCCAGCAGCTTAAATAGTAAGGACGAGCAGTACTTC. It translates to CASSLNSKDEQYF.

This rearrangement joins TRBV6-5 to TRBJ2-2; D unresolved. V shed 5 bases and J shed 2 bases, with 9 bases lying between them. CDR1 and CDR2 (germline): MNHEY, SVGAGI. The CDR3 consists of 14 residues. CDR3 region: CASSPDGNTGELFF. The CDR3 DNA reads TGTGCCAGCAGTCCGGACGGAAACACCGGGGAGCTGTTTTTT.

V usage is TRBV27 and J usage is TRBJ1-5; D not certain. This CDR3 contains 14 residues. V shed 4 bases and J shed 0 bases, with 7 bases lying between them. Germline V gene sequence: CDR1 MNHEY, CDR2 SMNVEV (reference sequence). The CDR3 here is CASSSVYSNQPQHF. CDR3 coding DNA: TGTGCCAGCAGTTCTGTTTATAGCAATCAGCCCCAGCATTTT.

The chain recombines TRBV13 with TRBJ2-3, with 11 bases aligning to TRBD1. The CDR3 has 16 amino acids. CDR1 and CDR2 (germline): PRHDT, FYEKMQ (reference sequence). Trimming removed 6 bases from V and 5 bases from J; junction bases left unmatched: 10. This chain's CDR3 is CASSSKGQGAKDTQYF. The CDR3 DNA sequence: TGTGCCAGCAGTTCAAAAGGACAGGGGGCTAAAGATACGCAGTATTTT.

This chain joins TRBV30 and TRBJ1-2; TRBD1 might be the D (5 bases). The CDR3 is made up of 14 amino acids. Germline loops: CDR1 GTSNPN, CDR2 SVGIG (reference sequence). Trimming took off 2 bases at V and 4 bases at J, with 14 bases between the two ends. CDR3 loop: CAWSTSMGGYGYTF. CDR3 bases: TGTGCCTGGAGTACCTCTATGGGGGGCTATGGCTACACCTTC.

The chain combines TRBV10-3 with TRBJ2-5; no clear D gene. The CDR3 length is 12 residues. The V gene's germline CDR1 is ENHRY and CDR2 SYGVKD. Trimming took 2 bases from V and 3 from J, leaving 4 bases between them. This CDR3 reads CAISEGEETQYF. The CDR3 nucleotides are TGTGCCATCAGTGAGGGTGAAGAGACCCAGTACTTC.

The chain combines TRBV6-1 with TRBJ1-5; no clear D. The CDR3 runs 12 residues. CDR1 is MNHNS and CDR2 is SASEGT in the germline V gene. The V and J ends lost 6 bases and 1 base respectively, with 4 bases between them. The CDR3, as DNA: TGTGCCAGCAGGCACAGCAATCAGCCCCAGCATTTT. The encoded protein is CASRHSNQPQHF.

This clone has only a few counts. V gene TRBV10-1 combines with J gene TRBJ2-7, with D hard to call. V dropped 3 bases and J dropped 3 bases, with 3 bases sitting between them. The germline CDR1 and CDR2 sequences are WNHNN and SYGVQD (reference sequence). The CDR3 is 11 residues long. The DNA for the CDR3 is TGCGCCAGCAGTGATAACTACGAGCAGTACTTC. Protein: CASSDNYEQYF.

The chain combines TRBV7-9 with TRBJ2-7; D tentatively reads TRBD1 or TRBD2 (5 bases each). This CDR3 spans 15 amino acids. Looked up from germline, CDR1 is SEHNR and CDR2 is FQNEAQ (reference sequence). Trimming cost V 1 base and J 1 base, with 11 bases left between them. The CDR3 DNA follows: TGTGCCAGCAGCTTAGGAACGGGACCTTCCTACGAGCAGTACTTC. Amino acids: CASSLGTGPSYEQYF.